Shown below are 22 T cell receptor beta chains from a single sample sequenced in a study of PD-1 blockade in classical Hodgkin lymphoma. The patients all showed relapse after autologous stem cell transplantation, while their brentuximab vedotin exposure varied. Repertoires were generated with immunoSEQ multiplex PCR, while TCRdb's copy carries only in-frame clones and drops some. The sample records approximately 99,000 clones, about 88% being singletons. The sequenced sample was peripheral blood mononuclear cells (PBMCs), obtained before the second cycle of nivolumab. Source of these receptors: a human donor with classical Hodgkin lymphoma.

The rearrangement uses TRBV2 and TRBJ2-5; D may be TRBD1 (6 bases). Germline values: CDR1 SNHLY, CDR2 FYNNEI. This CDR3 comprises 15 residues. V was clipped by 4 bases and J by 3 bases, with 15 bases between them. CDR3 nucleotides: TGTGCCAGCAGTGCCCAGGGACAATCGAAAGAGACCCAGTACTTC. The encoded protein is CASSAQGQSKETQYF.

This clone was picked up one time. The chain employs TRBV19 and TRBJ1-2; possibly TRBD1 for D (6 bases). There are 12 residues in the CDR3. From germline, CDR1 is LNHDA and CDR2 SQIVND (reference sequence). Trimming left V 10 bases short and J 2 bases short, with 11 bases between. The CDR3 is CAIPDRNYGYTF. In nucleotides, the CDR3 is TGTGCCATTCCGGACAGAAACTATGGCTACACCTTC.

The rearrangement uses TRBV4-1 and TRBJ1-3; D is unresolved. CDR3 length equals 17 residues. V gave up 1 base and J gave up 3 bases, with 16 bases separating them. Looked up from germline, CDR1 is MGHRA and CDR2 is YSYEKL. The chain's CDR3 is CASSQAPAQVDGNTIYF. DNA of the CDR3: TGCGCCAGCAGCCAAGCACCAGCCCAGGTTGATGGAAACACCATATATTTT.

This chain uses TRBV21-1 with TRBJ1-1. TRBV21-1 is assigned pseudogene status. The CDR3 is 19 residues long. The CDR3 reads CASSKKVGYTIRATTEAFF. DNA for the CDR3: TGTGCCAGCAGCAAAAAGGTCGGGTACACCATTAGGGCAACTACTGAAGCTTTCTTT.

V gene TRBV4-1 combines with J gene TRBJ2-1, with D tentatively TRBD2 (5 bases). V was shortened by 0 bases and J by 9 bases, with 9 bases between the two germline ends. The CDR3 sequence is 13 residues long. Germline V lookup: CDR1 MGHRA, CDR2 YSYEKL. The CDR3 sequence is CASSQDGGPEQFF. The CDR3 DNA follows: TGCGCCAGCAGCCAAGATGGCGGGCCTGAGCAGTTCTTC.

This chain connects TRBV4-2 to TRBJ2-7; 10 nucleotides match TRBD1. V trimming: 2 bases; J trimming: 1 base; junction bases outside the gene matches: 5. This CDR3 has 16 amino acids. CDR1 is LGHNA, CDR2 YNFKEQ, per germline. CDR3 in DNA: TGTGCCAGCAGCCAACCGGACAGGGGGTTATCCTACGAGCAGTACTTC. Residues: CASSQPDRGLSYEQYF.

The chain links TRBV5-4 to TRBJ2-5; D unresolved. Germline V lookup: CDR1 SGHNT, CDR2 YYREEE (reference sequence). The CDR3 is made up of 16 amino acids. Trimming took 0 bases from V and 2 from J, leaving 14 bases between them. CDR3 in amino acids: CASSLVGQLKQETQYF. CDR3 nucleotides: TGTGCCAGCAGCTTGGTGGGCCAGCTTAAACAAGAGACCCAGTACTTC.

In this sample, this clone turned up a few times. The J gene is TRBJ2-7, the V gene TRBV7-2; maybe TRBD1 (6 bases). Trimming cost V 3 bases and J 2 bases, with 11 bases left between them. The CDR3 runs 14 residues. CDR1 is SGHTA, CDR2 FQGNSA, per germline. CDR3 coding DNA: TGTGCCAGCAGCTTCGGGACACAGACCTACGAGCAGTACTTC. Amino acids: CASSFGTQTYEQYF.

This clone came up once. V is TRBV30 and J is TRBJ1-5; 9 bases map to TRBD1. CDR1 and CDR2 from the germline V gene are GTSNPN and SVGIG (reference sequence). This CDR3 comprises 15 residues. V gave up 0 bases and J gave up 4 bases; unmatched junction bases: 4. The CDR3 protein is CAWSVGTGLNQPQHF. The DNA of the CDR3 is TGTGCCTGGAGTGTCGGGACAGGGTTGAATCAGCCCCAGCATTTT.

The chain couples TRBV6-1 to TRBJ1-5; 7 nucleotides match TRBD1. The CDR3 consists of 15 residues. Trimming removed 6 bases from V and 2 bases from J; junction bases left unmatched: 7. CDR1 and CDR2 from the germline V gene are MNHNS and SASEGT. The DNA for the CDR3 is TGTGCCAGCAGGGGGGGGGACAGTCGCAATCAGCCCCAGCATTTT. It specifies CASRGGDSRNQPQHF.

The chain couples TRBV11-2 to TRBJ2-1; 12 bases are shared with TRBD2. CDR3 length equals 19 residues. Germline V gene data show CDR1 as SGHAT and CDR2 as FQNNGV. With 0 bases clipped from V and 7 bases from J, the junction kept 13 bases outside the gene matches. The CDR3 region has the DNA TGTGCCAGCAGCTTAGATGGGACCCAGACTAGCGGGAGTAGGAATGAGCAGTTCTTC. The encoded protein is CASSLDGTQTSGSRNEQFF. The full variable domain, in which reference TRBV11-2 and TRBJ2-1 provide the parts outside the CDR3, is EAGVAQSPRYKIIEKRQSVAFWCNPISGHATLYWYQQILGQGPKLLIQFQNNGVVDDSQLPKDRFSAERLKGVDSTLKIQPAKLEDSAVYLCASSLDGTQTSGSRNEQFFGPGTRLTVL.

CDR3 in amino acids: CASSQDGNRMNTEAFF. The CDR3 region has the DNA TGCGCCAGCAGCCAAGATGGGAACAGGATGAACACTGAAGCTTTCTTT. The rearrangement joins TRBV4-3 to TRBJ1-1; possibly TRBD1 for D (5 bases). Germline V gene sequence: CDR1 LGHNA, CDR2 YSLEER. Trimming shortened V by 0 bases and J by 0 bases, and 11 bases separated the two germline ends. There are 16 residues in the CDR3.

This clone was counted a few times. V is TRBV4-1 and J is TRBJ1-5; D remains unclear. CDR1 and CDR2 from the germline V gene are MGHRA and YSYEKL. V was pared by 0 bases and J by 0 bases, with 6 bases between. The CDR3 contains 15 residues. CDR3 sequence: CASSQEVVSNQPQHF. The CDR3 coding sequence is TGCGCCAGCAGCCAAGAAGTAGTTAGCAATCAGCCCCAGCATTTT.

CDR3 amino acids: CASSPHGSRPLTGGEQYF. CDR3 nucleotides: TGTGCCAGCAGCCCGCATGGGTCCAGGCCTCTCACCGGGGGCGAGCAGTACTTC. The V and J genes are TRBV27 and TRBJ2-7, with TRBD2 as a possible D gene (6 bases). V was trimmed by 6 bases and J by 6 bases, leaving 30 bases between them. The CDR3 spans 18 residues. Germline V gene lookup returns CDR1 MNHEY and CDR2 SMNVEV (reference sequence).

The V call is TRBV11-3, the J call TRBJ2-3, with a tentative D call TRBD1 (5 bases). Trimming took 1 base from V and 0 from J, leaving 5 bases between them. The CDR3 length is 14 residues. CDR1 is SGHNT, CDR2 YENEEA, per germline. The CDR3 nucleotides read TGTGCCAGCAGCTTAGCAGGGAGCACAGATACGCAGTATTTT. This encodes CASSLAGSTDTQYF.

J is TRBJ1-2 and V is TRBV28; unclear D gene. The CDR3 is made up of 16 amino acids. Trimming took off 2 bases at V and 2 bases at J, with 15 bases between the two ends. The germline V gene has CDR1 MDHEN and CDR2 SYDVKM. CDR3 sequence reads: CASSLLGKFGNYGYTF. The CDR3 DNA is TGTGCCAGCAGTTTACTGGGGAAGTTCGGCAACTATGGCTACACCTTC.

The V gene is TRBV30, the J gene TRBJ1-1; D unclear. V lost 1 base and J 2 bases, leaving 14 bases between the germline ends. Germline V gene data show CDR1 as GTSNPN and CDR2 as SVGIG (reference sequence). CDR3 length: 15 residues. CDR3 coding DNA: TGTGCCTGGAGTGATCTTGAGGGAATCAACACTGAAGCTTTCTTT. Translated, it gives CAWSDLEGINTEAFF.

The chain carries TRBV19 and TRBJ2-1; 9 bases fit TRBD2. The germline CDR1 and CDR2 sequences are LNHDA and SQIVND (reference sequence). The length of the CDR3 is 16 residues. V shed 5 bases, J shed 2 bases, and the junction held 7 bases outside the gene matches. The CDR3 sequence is CASSAGGRVTYNEQFF. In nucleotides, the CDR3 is TGTGCCAGTAGTGCAGGCGGGAGGGTTACCTACAATGAGCAGTTCTTC.

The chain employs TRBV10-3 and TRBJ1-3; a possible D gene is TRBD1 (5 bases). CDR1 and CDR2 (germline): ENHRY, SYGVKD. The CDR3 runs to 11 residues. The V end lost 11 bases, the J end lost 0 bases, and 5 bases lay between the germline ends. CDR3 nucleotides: TGTGCCGGGGGCTCTGGAAACACCATATATTTT. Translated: CAGGSGNTIYF.

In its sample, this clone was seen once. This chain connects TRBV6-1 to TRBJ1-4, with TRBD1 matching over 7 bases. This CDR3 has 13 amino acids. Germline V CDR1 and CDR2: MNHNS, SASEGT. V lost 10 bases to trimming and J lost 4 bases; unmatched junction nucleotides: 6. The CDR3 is CATQRDSNEKLFF. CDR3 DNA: TGTGCCACACAAAGGGACAGTAATGAAAAACTGTTTTTT.

The CDR3 here is CASADLQETQYF. The CDR3 nucleotides are TGTGCCAGCGCTGATCTCCAAGAGACCCAGTACTTC. The chain couples TRBV7-9 to TRBJ2-5; D gene ambiguous. This CDR3 spans 12 amino acids. Germline-derived CDR1 and CDR2 are SEHNR and FQNEAQ (reference sequence). The ends were cut back, 8 bases at V and 1 base at J, with 8 bases in the middle.

CDR3 residues: CASSFWDGAEAFF. CDR3 nucleotides: TGCGCCAGCAGCTTCTGGGACGGCGCTGAAGCTTTCTTT. This chain joins TRBV5-1 and TRBJ1-1; D perhaps matches TRBD1 (5 bases). The CDR3 consists of 13 residues. Trimming took off 2 bases at V and 6 bases at J, with 11 bases between the two ends. Looked up from germline, CDR1 is SGHRS and CDR2 is YFSETQ.